This T cell receptor (beta chain) comes out of a study of blood T cells in healthy people across ages (dated by TCRdb to about 2015). Concerning the study at large: In model experiments, template switching captured about one uniquely barcoded TCR beta cDNA molecule for every two T cells. Two additional independent replicas of 1 million unique cDNA reads from the same blood draw were analyzed for two donors (one aged 18 to 30 and one aged 80 or older). Donors of different ages were randomly distributed across sequencing lanes to avoid experimental bias. To track age-related changes in TCR beta repertoire diversity, the study relied on deep sequencing normalized with unique cDNA molecular identifiers. Donors were grouped into four age groups: young (average approximately 15 years), middle-aged (39), aged (around 62) and long-lived (approximately 75).

Donors were 35 to 40 systemically healthy Caucasian individuals from Russia aged roughly 6 to 90 years. Ten milliliters of peripheral blood were drawn from each donor into EDTA-treated Vacutainer tubes. Ficoll-Paque density-gradient centrifugation was used to isolate PBMCs, with at least 7 million per sample. Trizol reagent was used to extract total RNA from the PBMCs, yielding at least 5 micrograms per sample. For every donor, an aliquot of PBMCs went through flow cytometry to measure the percentages of naive CD45RAhigh/CD27high T cells. The protocol used for the library was 5' RACE. Sequencing took place on an Illumina HiSeq 2500. A second PCR of roughly 6 to 11 cycles was run with a J-beta primer mix and a sample-barcoded 5' primer. A unique molecular identifier was introduced onto each TCR beta cDNA molecule by a template-switch 5' adaptor carrying 12 random nucleotides. At least 3 million CDR3-containing paired-end reads were obtained from each sample. First-strand cDNA synthesis was performed from all RNA using the Mint cDNA synthesis kit, with priming by a TRBC-specific oligonucleotide. Following uracil-DNA glycosylase treatment, all cDNA underwent a first 18-cycle PCR with the universal primers M1SS and BC2_uni_R. The original pipeline was this. For normalization, 1 million high-quality reads were randomly selected from each sample, with every read carrying a distinct molecular identifier. Reads with shared molecular identifiers were discarded instead of being binned into consensus sequences. MiTCR, with a Q25 quality threshold and the strictest error-elimination algorithm, was used for CDR3 identification, clonotype clustering and error correction. Lower-bound total TCR beta diversity was estimated with a nonparametric unseen species model using Euler transformation. TCRdb reanalyzed the raw reads on its own, using fastp at Q25 for trimming and MiXCR for clone calling, and kept in-frame beta chains. Records with the same CDR3 protein are collapsed into one entry carrying the most frequent genes and DNA. Here the V and J calls rest on TCRdb's processing, not on the authors' analysis. The sample table shows some 670,000 distinct CDR3 sequences, and more than 45% are seen once. About 13% of the sample goes to the ten largest clones.

The paper as a whole reports these results and caveats: Estimates of total diversity based on one million sequenced T cells were considered lower bounds and underestimates. There was a strong correlation between observed TCR beta diversity and the percentage of naive T cells measured by flow cytometry. As age increased, observed TCR beta diversity per million T cells dropped in a roughly linear way, and a significant reduction was already evident by age around 41. Because profiling used bulk unsorted PBMCs, naive and antigen-experienced compartments could not be compared conclusively. Donor CMV infection status was unknown, potentially confounding age-related changes in expanded clonotypes. Compared with the aged group, the long-lived group had more naive CD4+ T cells, fewer expanded clones and increased TCR diversity, a pattern suggesting age selection.

This clonotype was counted many times. The clone's antigen remains unknown. No base qualities exist here, and no much larger clone lies one base off it. The CDR3 contains 15 residues, cysteine and phenylalanine counted. Only the CDR3 portion is preserved as DNA: 45 bases, with reading frame beginning at the first base. Material: blood. The source is a woman of 80 years or more in good health. This chain is built from TRBV21-1 and TRBJ2-1; the table's D call TRBD1 went unverified against the DNA. TRBV21-1 is a known pseudogene. In nucleotides, the sequence is TGTGCCAGCAGCCCCCGGGGGACTCTAGGGAATGAGCAGTTCTTC. The translation is CASSPRGTLGNEQFF.